This T cell receptor beta chain was profiled in a study of regulatory and conventional T cells in RAG deficiency. Conventional CD4+ T cells were sorted from blood as CD25-low CD127-high cells. The CDR3 covers 15 residues. From germline, CDR1 is SGHRS and CDR2 YFSETQ. Trimming stripped 3 bases from V and 3 bases from J, with 14 bases between. Sequenced by immunoSEQ multiplex PCR; TCRdb stores in-frame clones only, minus some. The sample has some 31,000 clones, about 96% seen once. These data were also filed under a second study, of regulatory T cells. That report notes: Amplification used 52 TRBV primers and 13 TRBJ primers.

The sample comprised CD25- CD4+ T cells sorted from blood. The chain carries TRBV5-1 and TRBJ2-3, with D uncertain. The clonotype was recovered from a human donor in good health. Written as DNA, the CDR3 is TGCGCCAGCAGCTCGCGCAGGCGTGGGACAGATACGCAGTATTTT. Protein sequence: CASSSRRRGTDTQYF.